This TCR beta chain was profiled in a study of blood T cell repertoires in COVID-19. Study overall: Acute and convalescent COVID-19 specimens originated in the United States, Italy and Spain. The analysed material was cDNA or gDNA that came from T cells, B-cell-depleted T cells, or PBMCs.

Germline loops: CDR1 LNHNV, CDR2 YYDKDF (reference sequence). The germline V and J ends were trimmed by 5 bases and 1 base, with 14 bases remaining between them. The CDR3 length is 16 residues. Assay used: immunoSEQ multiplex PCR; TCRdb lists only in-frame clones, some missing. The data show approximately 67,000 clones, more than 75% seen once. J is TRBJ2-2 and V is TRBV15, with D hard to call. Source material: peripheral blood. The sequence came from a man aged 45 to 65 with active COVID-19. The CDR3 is CATSRQRVKNTGELFF. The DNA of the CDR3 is TGTGCCACCAGCCGGCAGCGCGTTAAGAACACCGGGGAGCTGTTTTTT.